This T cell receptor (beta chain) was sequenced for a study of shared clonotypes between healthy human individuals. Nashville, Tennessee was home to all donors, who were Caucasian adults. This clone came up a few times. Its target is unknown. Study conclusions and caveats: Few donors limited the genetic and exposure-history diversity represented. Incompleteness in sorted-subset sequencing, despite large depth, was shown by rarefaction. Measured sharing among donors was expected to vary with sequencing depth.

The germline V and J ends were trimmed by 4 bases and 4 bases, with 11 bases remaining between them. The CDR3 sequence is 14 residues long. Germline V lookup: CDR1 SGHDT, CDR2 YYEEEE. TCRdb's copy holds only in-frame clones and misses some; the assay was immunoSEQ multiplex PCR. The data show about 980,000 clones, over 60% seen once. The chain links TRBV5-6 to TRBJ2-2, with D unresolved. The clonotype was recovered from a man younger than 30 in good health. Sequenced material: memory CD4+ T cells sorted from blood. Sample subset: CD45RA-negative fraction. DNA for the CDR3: TGTGCCAGCAGCCATTCGCGAGGCACCGGGGAGCTGTTTTTT. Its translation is CASSHSRGTGELFF.